This TCR beta chain was obtained from a study of liver allograft versus peripheral blood T cells. Study information: The authors compared T cell receptor repertoires in transplanted livers with recipients' peripheral blood repertoires. The study's findings and limits: Intragraft liver T cell receptor repertoires reportedly differed from peripheral blood repertoires.

As to this clonotype: Its antigen is still unknown.

TCRdb re-called the reads through MiXCR, storing one row per CDR3 protein. The data contain 10,000 or so distinct CDR3 sequences, under 20% of them singletons. Germline V gene data show CDR1 as MNHNS and CDR2 as SASEGT. V lost 6 bases, J lost 4 bases, and 7 bases stayed unmatched. This CDR3 spans 15 amino acids. The source of this sequence is a human patient who had a liver transplant. The T cells may partly be graft donor cells. The chain links TRBV6-1 to TRBJ2-1, with 9 bases identical to TRBD2. The CDR3 sequence is CASRAGTSNYNEQFF. The CDR3 DNA follows: TGTGCCAGCAGAGCCGGGACTAGCAATTACAATGAGCAGTTCTTC.